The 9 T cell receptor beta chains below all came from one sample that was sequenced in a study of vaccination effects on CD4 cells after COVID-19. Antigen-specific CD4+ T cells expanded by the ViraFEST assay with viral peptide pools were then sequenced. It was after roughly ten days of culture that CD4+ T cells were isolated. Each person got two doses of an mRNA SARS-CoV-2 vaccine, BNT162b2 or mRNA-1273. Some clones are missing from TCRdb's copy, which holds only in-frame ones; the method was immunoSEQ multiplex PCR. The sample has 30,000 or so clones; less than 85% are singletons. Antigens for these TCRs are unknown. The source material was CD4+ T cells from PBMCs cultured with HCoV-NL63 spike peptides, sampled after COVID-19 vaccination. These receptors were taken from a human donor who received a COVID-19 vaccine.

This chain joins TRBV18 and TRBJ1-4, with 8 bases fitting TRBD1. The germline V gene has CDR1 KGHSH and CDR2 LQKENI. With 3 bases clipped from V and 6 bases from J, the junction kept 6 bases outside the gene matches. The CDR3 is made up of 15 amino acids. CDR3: CASSPKGGQDEKLFF. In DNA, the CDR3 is TGTGCCAGCTCACCGAAGGGGGGACAGGATGAAAAACTGTTTTTT.

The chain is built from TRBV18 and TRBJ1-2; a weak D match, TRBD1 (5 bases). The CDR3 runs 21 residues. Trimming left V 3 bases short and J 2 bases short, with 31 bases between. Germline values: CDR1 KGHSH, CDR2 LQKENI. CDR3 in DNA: TGTGCCAGCTCACCGACGACCGGGGCCTTCAAAACGGGAGGTCGAAACTATGGCTACACCTTC. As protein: CASSPTTGAFKTGGRNYGYTF.

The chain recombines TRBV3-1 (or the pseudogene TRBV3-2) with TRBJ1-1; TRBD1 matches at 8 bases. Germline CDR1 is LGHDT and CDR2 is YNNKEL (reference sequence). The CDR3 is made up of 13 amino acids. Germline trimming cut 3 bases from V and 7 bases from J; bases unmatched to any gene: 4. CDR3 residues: CASSQSRGREAFF. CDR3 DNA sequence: TGTGCCAGCAGCCAGAGCAGGGGGCGTGAAGCTTTCTTT.

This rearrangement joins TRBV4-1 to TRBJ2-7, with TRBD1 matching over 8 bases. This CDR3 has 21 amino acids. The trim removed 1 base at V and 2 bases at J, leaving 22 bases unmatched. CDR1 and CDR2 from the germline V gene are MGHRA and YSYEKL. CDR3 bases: TGCGCCAGCAGCCAAGTATTTGGAGGGGATAACCCGGGACAGGCCGCCTACGAGCAGTACTTC. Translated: CASSQVFGGDNPGQAAYEQYF.

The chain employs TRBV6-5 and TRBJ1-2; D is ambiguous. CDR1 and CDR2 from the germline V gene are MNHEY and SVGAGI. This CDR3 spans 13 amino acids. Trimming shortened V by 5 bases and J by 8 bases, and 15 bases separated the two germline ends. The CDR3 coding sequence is TGTGCCAGCAGTCCAAGTCCCAACCGGGGCTACACCTTC. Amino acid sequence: CASSPSPNRGYTF.

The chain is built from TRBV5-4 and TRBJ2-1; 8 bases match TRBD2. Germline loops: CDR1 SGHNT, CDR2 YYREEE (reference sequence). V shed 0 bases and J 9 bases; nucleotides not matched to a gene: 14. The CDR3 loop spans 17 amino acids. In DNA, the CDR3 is TGTGCCAGCAGCTTGGGACGAGCGGGAGCAGGTATTGGTGAGCAGTTCTTC. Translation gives CASSLGRAGAGIGEQFF.

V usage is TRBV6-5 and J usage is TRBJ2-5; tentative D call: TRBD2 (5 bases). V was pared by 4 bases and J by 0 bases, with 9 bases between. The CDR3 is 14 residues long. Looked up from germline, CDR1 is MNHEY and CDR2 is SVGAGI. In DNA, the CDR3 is TGTGCCAGCAGTTTTACGGGATACCAAGAGACCCAGTACTTC. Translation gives CASSFTGYQETQYF.

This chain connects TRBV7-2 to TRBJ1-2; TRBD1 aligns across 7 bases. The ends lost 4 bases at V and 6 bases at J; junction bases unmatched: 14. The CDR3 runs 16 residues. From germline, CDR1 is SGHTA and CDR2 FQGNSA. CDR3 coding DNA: TGTGCCAGCAGCTCAGTGGGGGGACAGAGCGGTCATGGCTACACCTTC. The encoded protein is CASSSVGGQSGHGYTF.

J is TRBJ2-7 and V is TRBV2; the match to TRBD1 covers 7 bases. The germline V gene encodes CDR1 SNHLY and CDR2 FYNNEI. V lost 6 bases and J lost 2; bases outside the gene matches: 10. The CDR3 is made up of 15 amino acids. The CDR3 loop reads CASSTGALTTYEQYF. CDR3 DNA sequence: TGTGCCAGCAGCACAGGGGCCCTTACCACCTACGAGCAGTACTTC.